The sequence of this T cell receptor beta chain was determined in a study of cytomegalovirus exposure and HLA in healthy donors. The CDR3 has 13 amino acids. V was pared by 2 bases and J by 4 bases, with 9 bases between. CDR1 and CDR2 from the germline V gene are MNHEY and SVGAGI. In the PCR, 60 Vbeta and 13 Jbeta primers were used. Only in-frame clones appear in the TCRdb table, and some are missing; sequencing was by immunoSEQ multiplex PCR. The profile shows over 130,000 clones, 79% of them singletons. The gene calls are TRBV6-5 and TRBJ2-7; D gene unclear. The sequence was obtained from a man aged 45 to 65 in good health and CMV-seropositive. Sequenced input: PBMCs. The DNA of the CDR3 is TGTGCCAGCAGTTACACGCTAAATTACGAGCAGTACTTC. Protein: CASSYTLNYEQYF.